This section outlines one T cell receptor beta chain sequence together with its context. Its specificity is unknown. At the time of sampling, donors were nominally healthy, though unrecorded immune exposures were likely. V lost 4 bases and J lost 3, with 19 bases in between. Germline CDR1 reads MNHEY; CDR2 reads SMNVEV (reference sequence). This CDR3 is built from 16 residues. Primers for the PCR totalled 60 Vbeta and 13 Jbeta. Assay: immunoSEQ multiplex PCR; the TCRdb copy retains only in-frame clones and omits some. The data show about 89,000 clones, roughly 80% seen once. This sample was included in a study of cytomegalovirus exposure and HLA in healthy donors. Findings and caveats of the study: A later analysis linked a missense variant in DCLRE1C to the trimming of TCR beta V and J genes. A cluster of highly shared sequence variants was likely a sequencing artifact.

This TCR was recovered from a male donor in good health and CMV-seronegative. The material sequenced was PBMCs. The chain joins TRBV27 to TRBJ2-7; D is ambiguous. The CDR3 DNA reads as TGTGCCAGCAGTTCGGCACTCTGGCGGATAAACTACGAGCAGTACTTC. Protein: CASSSALWRINYEQYF.